This is a list of T cell receptor beta chains from one sample in a study of patients and donors after allogeneic stem cell transplantation. Each CDR3 protein is one row after TCRdb ran MiXCR on the RT-PCR reads. The table includes roughly 960,000 distinct CDR3 sequences, about 20% detected once. The sample taken for sequencing was blood, either unsorted or a sorted T cell fraction (not recorded which). Every receptor here comes from a human donor who was either an allogeneic HSCT recipient or a stem cell or donor lymphocyte infusion donor (not recorded which). It is not recorded whose cells these are; they may come from a transplant donor. CDR3s include the opening cysteine and the closing phenylalanine or tryptophan. The D gene is left open where the match is weak. A row's size may be missing; if present it is once, few, many or a size class.

-,TRBJ2-7,TRBV29-1,-,CSVGGPTYEQYF,TGCAGCGTTGGGGGCCCCACCTACGAGCAGTACTTC
few,TRBJ1-1,TRBV29-1,TRBD1,CSVDRQGEAPEAFF,TGCAGCGTTGACCGACAGGGGGAGGCACCTGAAGCTTTCTTT
few,TRBJ2-5,TRBV5-1,-,CASHPDGPGLETQYF,TGCGCCAGCCACCCCGATGGGCCAGGGTTAGAGACCCAGTACTTC
few,TRBJ1-2,TRBV7-8,TRBD1,CASRQTGLGYGYTF,TGTGCCAGCAGGCAGACAGGGTTAGGCTATGGCTACACCTTC
few,TRBJ2-7,TRBV20-1,-,CSATPSPVSYEQYF,TGCAGTGCTACCCCGAGTCCAGTTTCCTACGAGCAGTACTTC
-,TRBJ2-1,TRBV6-1,TRBD2,CASTLGTSGNNEQFF,TGTGCCAGCACCCTAGGGACTAGCGGAAACAATGAGCAGTTCTTC
-,TRBJ2-2,TRBV6-1,TRBD1,CASSRDRGWTGELFF,TGTGCCAGCAGCCGGGACAGGGGGTGGACCGGGGAGCTGTTTTTT
-,TRBJ1-4,TRBV6-2/TRBV6-3,-,CASTRWGPNEKLFF,TGTGCCAGCACCAGATGGGGTCCGAATGAAAAACTGTTTTTT
-,TRBJ2-7,TRBV7-9,TRBD2,CASSTDRLAGFYEQYF,TGTGCCAGCAGCACCGACAGACTAGCGGGTTTCTACGAGCAGTACTTC
few,TRBJ1-2,TRBV7-2,-,CASSLGQTRLNYGYTF,TGTGCCAGCAGCTTAGGACAGACTCGACTCAACTATGGCTACACCTTC
many,TRBJ1-4,TRBV4-3,TRBD1,CASSQGDRGNEKLFF,TGCGCCAGCAGCCAAGGGGACAGGGGAAATGAAAAACTGTTTTTT
few,TRBJ1-3,TRBV12-3/TRBV12-4,-,CASSLGGHLEPGNTIYF,TGTGCCAGCAGTTTGGGGGGACACCTCGAACCTGGAAACACCATATATTTT
-,TRBJ2-3,TRBV20-1,-,CSAPDRFSTDTQYF,TGCAGTGCACCAGACAGGTTTAGCACAGATACGCAGTATTTT
few,TRBJ1-5,TRBV29-1,-,CSVVGGGNQPQHF,TGCAGCGTTGTTGGGGGGGGCAATCAGCCCCAGCATTTT
-,TRBJ2-2,TRBV12-3/TRBV12-4,-,CASSLARRANTGELFF,TGTGCCAGCAGTTTAGCGCGGCGGGCGAACACCGGGGAGCTGTTTTTT
few,TRBJ2-3,TRBV15,-,CATSSGRITDTQYF,TGTGCCACCAGCAGCGGGAGAATTACAGATACGCAGTATTTT
few,TRBJ2-3,TRBV12-3/TRBV12-4,TRBD1,CASSRDRRADTQYF,TGTGCCAGCAGCCGGGACAGGAGGGCAGATACGCAGTATTTT
few,TRBJ2-2,TRBV5-4,-,CASSLQVASGELFF,TGTGCCAGCAGCTTGCAAGTAGCTTCCGGGGAGCTGTTTTTT
-,TRBJ2-7,TRBV11-1,TRBD2,CASSLGPDGRPYEQYF,TGTGCCAGCAGCTTGGGGCCCGACGGGAGGCCATACGAGCAGTACTTC
-,TRBJ2-3,TRBV20-1,TRBD2,CSARSLAGGTSTDTQYF,TGCAGTGCTAGGAGCCTAGCGGGGGGGACGAGCACAGATACGCAGTATTTT
few,TRBJ1-5,TRBV4-3,TRBD1,CASSRDSGGQPQHF,TGCGCCAGCAGCCGGGACAGTGGGGGTCAGCCCCAGCATTTT
-,TRBJ2-3,TRBV2,-,CASSEDPGGVTDTQYF,TGTGCCAGCAGTGAGGACCCTGGGGGCGTCACAGATACGCAGTATTTT